This TCR beta chain was captured in a study of identical twins. TCRdb recomputed calls from the 5' RACE reads with MiXCR, one row per CDR3 protein. The sample lists 400,000 or so distinct CDR3 sequences, roughly 9% occurring once. This CDR3 spans 15 amino acids. V trimming: 5 bases; J trimming: 5 bases; junction bases outside the gene matches: 6. Germline V CDR1 and CDR2: SEHNR, FQNEAQ (reference sequence). Concerning this clonotype itself: Its target is unknown.

Study results and caveats: With abundant cord blood beta clonotypes, insertions were fewer; memory repertoires showed no such pattern.

Among all donors, each was a healthy Caucasian. The sequenced material came from naive T cells sorted from blood. The chain joins TRBV7-9 to TRBJ1-6; TRBD1 matches 7 bases. The TCR comes from a woman aged 45 to 65 in good health. DNA of the CDR3: TGTGCCAGCAGCCCTTGGGGACAGAATAATTCACCCCTCCACTTT. This sequence encodes CASSPWGQNNSPLHF. Drawing the rest from reference TRBV7-9 and TRBJ1-6, the complete variable domain is DTGVSQNPRHKITKRGQNVTFRCDPISEHNRLYWYRQTLGQGPEFLTYFQNEAQLEKSRLLSDRFSAERPKGSFSTLEIQRTEQGDSAMYLCASSPWGQNNSPLHFGNGTRLTVT.